The rows below give T cell receptor beta chains drawn from one sample of a study of T cell responses to AZD1222 COVID-19 vaccine. Libraries were prepared by immunoSEQ multiplex PCR; TCRdb keeps only in-frame clonotypes and omits some of them. The table has 200,000 or so clones, 75% to 90% seen once. Source: peripheral blood, taken on day 0 of AZD1222 vaccination. The receptors derive from an adult in good health. CDR3s include the opening cysteine and the closing phenylalanine or tryptophan. D genes are given only for firm matches.

d_gene,j_gene,v_gene,CDR3nt,CDR3aa
TRBD1,TRBJ1-2,TRBV13,TGTGCCAGCAGCGGAACAGGGGGGTATGGCTACACCTTC,CASSGTGGYGYTF
NA,TRBJ1-4,TRBV3-1/TRBV3-2,TGTGCCAGCAGCCAAGAAGTAACGGTTCGGGGTGAAAAACTGTTTTTT,CASSQEVTVRGEKLFF
NA,TRBJ2-1,TRBV28,TGTGCCAGCAGCCCGGGGGAAGGGGGCGCCTACAATGAGCAGTTCTTC,CASSPGEGGAYNEQFF
NA,TRBJ2-3,TRBV6-2/TRBV6-3,TGTGCCAGCAGTTTCAGGGCCCCAGATACGCAGTATTTT,CASSFRAPDTQYF
TRBD1,TRBJ1-5,TRBV3-1/TRBV3-2,TGTGCCAGCAGCCAAGGGGACAGTTATAATCAGCCCCAGCATTTT,CASSQGDSYNQPQHF
TRBD2,TRBJ2-1,TRBV30,TGTGCCTGGAGTACCGGGGCGGGAGGGCTCAATGAGCAGTTCTTC,CAWSTGAGGLNEQFF
NA,TRBJ2-7,TRBV10-1,TGCGCCAGCAGTGAGGCAGGGCACTTTTACGAGCAGTACTTC,CASSEAGHFYEQYF
TRBD1,TRBJ1-2,TRBV3-1/TRBV3-2,TGTGCCAGCAGCCAAGTCCGGACAGGGAACTATGGCTACACCTTC,CASSQVRTGNYGYTF
NA,TRBJ2-3,TRBV24-1,TGTGCCACCAGTGATTTTCGGCAGGACACAGATACGCAGTATTTT,CATSDFRQDTDTQYF
NA,TRBJ1-2,TRBV2,TGTGCCAGAAGGGGAGCTGGCTACACCTTC,CARRGAGYTF
NA,TRBJ1-2,TRBV30,TGTGCCTGGAGTCCCCGAGACTCTCCTTACTTC,CAWSPRDSPYF
TRBD1,TRBJ2-3,TRBV29-1,TGCAGCGTTGATCGGGACAGGGAGGCAGATACGCAGTATTTT,CSVDRDREADTQYF
NA,TRBJ1-5,TRBV7-2,TGTGCCAGCAGCTTAGAGGCCGGCCCTAGGACCCAGCATTTT,CASSLEAGPRTQHF
TRBD1,TRBJ1-5,TRBV19,TGTGCCAGTAGTATCCTGCTCCGGGACAGCCAGCCCCAGCATTTT,CASSILLRDSQPQHF
TRBD1,TRBJ1-2,TRBV19,TGTGCCAGTAGTATAGTAGCAGGGGGAGGATATGGCTACACCTTC,CASSIVAGGGYGYTF